Listed below are T cell receptor beta chains from one sample, sequenced in a study of blood T cell repertoires in COVID-19. TCRdb's table, derived via immunoSEQ multiplex PCR, lists solely in-frame clones and lacks some. The repertoire holds 55,000 to 90,000 clones, about 85% seen once, with 35% in the top ten. The sequenced sample consisted of peripheral blood. Receptor source: a woman older than 75 with active or convalescent COVID-19. CDR3s leave out the opening cysteine and the closing phenylalanine or tryptophan. The order of the fields is CDR3 length, V gene, CDR3 protein.

15 | TRBV5-1 | ASSFWTSGVSTDTQY
13 | TRBV7-6 | ASSPTTGAQDTQY
15 | TRBV11-3 | ASSLRPSRGGTDTQY
10 | TRBV11-2 | ASGEGDHGYT
14 | TRBV11-3 | ASSLGDTSLGETQY
15 | TRBV10-3 | AISSTTGTGSSGELF
15 | TRBV7-3 | ASSFQSGGPRPDTQY
12 | TRBV18 | ASSPGSANYEQY
16 | TRBV28 | ASSWPVAGGQLHNEQF
11 | TRBV10-3 | AIAGLGGNEQF
15 | TRBV18 | ASSPIIVGQGVAEAF
9 | TRBV28 | ASRDTGQAF
13 | TRBV7-9 | ASSPGDRESYGYT
13 | TRBV4-3 | ASSPEGAGNQPQH
12 | TRBV9 | ASSVEAGRETQY
14 | TRBV7-2 | ASSLQGQGNNQPQH
12 | TRBV28 | ASSPGTKIGGYT
15 | TRBV19 | ASSITRGGTFTDTQY
13 | TRBV19 | ASSIEGYGNEKLF
9 | TRBV19 | ATGPHGKQY
12 | TRBV5-1 | ASSPPATGVGYT
13 | TRBV19 | ATTYQQGIGYEQY
11 | TRBV6-5 | ASTPDRVHGYT
12 | TRBV7-2 | ASSDQGLGYGYT
16 | TRBV4-3 | ASSQDPLSGGVGETQY
11 | TRBV5-1 | ASSPRSNEKLF
12 | TRBV6-2/TRBV6-3 | ASSYGRYTDTQY
12 | TRBV27 | ARRGQGAGQPQH
11 | TRBV18 | ASSNRTTGELF
13 | TRBV7-2 | ASSQGVIGQETQY
14 | TRBV7-6 | ASSHPSGGSYNEQF
15 | TRBV3-1/TRBV3-2 | ASSQGSGRGGNQPQH
14 | TRBV7-2 | ASSYSGGGPYNEQF
11 | TRBV5-8 | ASSFREGPEAF
12 | TRBV27 | ASRGGGGGQEQY
17 | TRBV18 | ASSPGDRGLPALYNEQF
12 | TRBV7-9 | ASSPTGGQGTQY
16 | TRBV7-6 | ASSLIFWASGGRETQY
13 | TRBV6-5 | ASSYSPIGDAEQY
14 | TRBV2 | ASSERFSTGIHEQY
13 | TRBV1 | TSSQSGLFFFGQY
10 | TRBV10-3 | AISEGVYEQF
12 | TRBV6-5 | ASSLTRAGSGYT
11 | TRBV19 | ASRQGSTGELF
13 | TRBV5-1 | ASSISGPNGGGYT
13 | TRBV5-4 | ASSLQGVAGEKLF
10 | TRBV12-3/TRBV12-4 | ASSLLSTEAF
12 | TRBV20-1 | SASLSGQGGGYT
13 | TRBV4-3 | ASSQEGTSGETQY
13 | TRBV30 | AWRQTGASSSPLH
13 | TRBV4-1 | ASSQGGGGLETQY
16 | TRBV7-9 | ASSGTSGGASDGYEQY
14 | TRBV3-1/TRBV3-2 | ASSHLAGGLADTQY
13 | TRBV7-2 | ASSSQGAQGTEAF
11 | TRBV19 | ASSMTVNTEAF
13 | TRBV7-8 | ASSTPGHGDSPLH
12 | TRBV3-1/TRBV3-2 | ASSRGPASYEQY